The 30 T cell receptor beta chains below all came from one sample that was sequenced in a study of cytomegalovirus exposure and HLA in healthy donors. The repertoire was sequenced with immunoSEQ multiplex PCR; TCRdb's copy has only in-frame clones and lacks some. The table shows about 73,000 clones, with 70% to 90% occurring only once. The sample taken for sequencing was PBMCs. The receptors were sampled from a woman aged 18-30 years in good health and CMV-seropositive.

V gene TRBV4-3 combines with J gene TRBJ2-2, with no clear D. There are 16 residues in the CDR3. Germline V gives CDR1 LGHNA, CDR2 YSLEER. V dropped 3 bases and J dropped 4 bases, with 15 bases sitting between them. The CDR3 region is CASSQAPEVATGELFF. As DNA, the CDR3 is TGCGCCAGCAGCCAGGCCCCCGAGGTTGCCACCGGGGAGCTGTTTTTT.

The genes are TRBV4-3 and TRBJ2-7, with a weak D call TRBD1 (6 bases). In germline, CDR1 is LGHNA, CDR2 YSLEER. This CDR3 comprises 15 residues. Trimming removed 1 base at V and 6 bases at J, with 16 bases between. The CDR3 sequence: CASSQVIQGSFEQYF. Here the CDR3 DNA reads TGCGCCAGCAGCCAAGTTATACAGGGATCTTTCGAGCAGTACTTC.

The chain couples TRBV14 to TRBJ1-2; 10 bases map to TRBD1. After removal of 0 bases from V and 5 bases from J, the junction contained 9 bases not matched to a gene. This CDR3 spans 17 amino acids. In germline, CDR1 is SGHDN, CDR2 FVKESK. The CDR3 DNA sequence: TGTGCCAGCAGCCAAGAGGCCGGGACAGGGGCGAAATATGGCTACACCTTC. Protein sequence: CASSQEAGTGAKYGYTF.

The rearrangement joins TRBV7-8 to TRBJ2-7, with TRBD2 matching over 14 bases. CDR3 size: 16 residues. Germline V CDR1 and CDR2: SGHVS, FQNEAQ. Trimming removed 5 bases from V and 4 bases from J; junction bases left unmatched: 7. The CDR3 DNA reads TGTGCCAGCAGCCGCACCGGGACTAGCGGGAGATACGAGCAGTACTTC. Amino acids: CASSRTGTSGRYEQYF.

The genes are TRBV15 and TRBJ1-5; D may be TRBD1 (5 bases). V lost 2 bases to trimming and J lost 9 bases, with 11 bases between them. CDR3 length equals 13 residues. Germline CDR1 reads LNHNV; CDR2 reads YYDKDF (reference sequence). CDR3 sequence: CATSRSTVGPQHF. CDR3 in DNA: TGTGCCACCAGCAGATCGACAGTTGGGCCCCAGCATTTT.

The rearrangement links TRBV30 to TRBJ2-7, with 8 bases matching TRBD2. The V gene's germline CDR1 is GTSNPN and CDR2 SVGIG (reference sequence). The trim removed 3 bases at V and 3 bases at J, leaving 4 bases unmatched. This CDR3 is built from 13 residues. CDR3 in DNA: TGTGCCTGGAGCCCTGGGACTAGCTACGAGCAGTACTTC. Translated: CAWSPGTSYEQYF.

J is TRBJ2-1 and V is TRBV5-1; TRBD2 matches 7 bases. The CDR3 spans 17 residues. Trimming took 0 bases from V and 3 from J; bases not matched to a gene: 9. Germline lookup yields CDR1 SGHRS and CDR2 YFSETQ. The CDR3, as DNA: TGCGCCAGCAGCTTGGTTGCGTCGGGCGGGAGCTACAATGAGCAGTTCTTC. This gives the protein CASSLVASGGSYNEQFF.

This clone was picked up one time. The chain carries TRBV28 and TRBJ2-3; 9 bases map to TRBD1. J was trimmed by 5 bases and V by 4 bases; bases with no gene match: 10. Germline loops: CDR1 MDHEN, CDR2 SYDVKM. The length of the CDR3 is 16 residues. This CDR3 is CASSSEWTGAGDTQYF. The CDR3, as DNA: TGTGCCAGCAGTTCCGAATGGACAGGGGCTGGAGATACGCAGTATTTT.

The genes are TRBV18 and TRBJ2-3, with TRBD1 matching over 9 bases. V shed 6 bases, J shed 4 bases, and the junction held 5 bases outside the gene matches. The CDR3 is made up of 14 amino acids. CDR1 is KGHSH, CDR2 LQKENI, per germline. CDR3 coding DNA: TGTGCCAGCTCCCGGGGACAGGGCGCAGATACGCAGTATTTT. Its translation: CASSRGQGADTQYF.

CDR3 residues: CASSQGQLGNTIYF. The CDR3 DNA reads as TGTGCCAGCAGCCAAGGACAGCTCGGAAACACCATATATTTT. The rearrangement links TRBV14 to TRBJ1-3; perhaps TRBD1 as D (5 bases). Germline CDR1 is SGHDN and CDR2 is FVKESK. This CDR3 contains 14 residues. Trimming took 1 base from V and 4 from J, leaving 8 bases between them.

The CDR3 DNA reads TGTGCCATCAGCCCAGCGGGGGAAAGTTCGGATACGCAGTATTTT. It is translated as CAISPAGESSDTQYF. V is TRBV10-3 and J is TRBJ2-3; 8 bases fit TRBD2. The length of the CDR3 is 15 residues. CDR1 and CDR2 (germline): ENHRY, SYGVKD. The junction had 11 bases not matched to a gene; V was cut back by 6 bases and J by 6 bases.

The rearrangement uses TRBV6-5 and TRBJ2-1, with TRBD2 as a possible D gene (6 bases). CDR1 MNHEY and CDR2 SVGAGI come from the germline V gene. V dropped 2 bases and J dropped 4 bases, with 15 bases sitting between them. This CDR3 contains 16 residues. CDR3 sequence: CASSYQAGSTYNEQFF. As DNA, the CDR3 is TGTGCCAGCAGTTACCAGGCGGGATCTACATACAATGAGCAGTTCTTC.

The chain links TRBV30 to TRBJ1-1; unclear D gene. The V end lost 2 bases, the J end lost 2 bases, and 15 bases lay between the germline ends. Germline CDR1 GTSNPN, CDR2 SVGIG (reference sequence). The CDR3 is 15 residues long. In DNA, the CDR3 is TGTGCCTGGAGTAGAGAGGGCTTTCTCAACACTGAAGCTTTCTTT. It specifies CAWSREGFLNTEAFF. Drawing the rest from reference TRBV30 and TRBJ1-1, the complete variable domain is SQTIHQWPATLVQPVGSPLSLECTVEGTSNPNLYWYRQAAGRGLQLLFYSVGIGQISSEVPQNLSASRPQDRQFILSSKKLLLSDSGFYLCAWSREGFLNTEAFFGQGTRLTVV.

The CDR3 bases are TGTGCCAGCAGGGCCGAGCGGAACTACAATGAGCAGTTCTTC. Encoded protein: CASRAERNYNEQFF. The rearrangement uses TRBV11-2 and TRBJ2-1; a weak D match, TRBD2 (5 bases). CDR1 is SGHAT, CDR2 FQNNGV, per germline. The CDR3 consists of 14 residues. V lost 6 bases and J 3 bases, leaving 12 bases between the germline ends.

The chain joins TRBV6-6 to TRBJ1-5, with D perhaps TRBD1 (6 bases). The CDR3 is 15 amino acids. V was pared by 2 bases and J by 7 bases, with 15 bases between. Per the germline V gene, CDR1 is MNHNY and CDR2 is SVGAGI (reference sequence). CDR3 region: CASSYPDSALQPQHF. DNA of the CDR3: TGTGCCAGCAGTTACCCGGACAGCGCACTCCAGCCCCAGCATTTT.

This sequence joins TRBV2 and TRBJ2-5; 9 positions match TRBD1. Germline V lookup: CDR1 SNHLY, CDR2 FYNNEI. After removal of 5 bases from V and 6 bases from J, the junction contained 7 bases not matched to a gene. The CDR3 spans 14 residues. CDR3 coding DNA: TGTGCCAGCAGTCCCGGGACAGGGTTCAAGACCCAGTACTTC. Protein product: CASSPGTGFKTQYF.

This sequence joins TRBV2 and TRBJ1-5; D is uncertain. The CDR3 is made up of 14 amino acids. Between the trimmed V and J ends, which lost 3 bases and 9 bases, there was a span of 15 bases. Per the germline V gene, CDR1 is SNHLY and CDR2 is FYNNEI. The CDR3 spells CASSDMSGWWPQHF. CDR3 coding DNA: TGTGCCAGCAGTGATATGAGCGGCTGGTGGCCCCAGCATTTT.

The V and J genes are TRBV25-1 and TRBJ1-2; no clear D gene. Trimming removed 2 bases from V and 2 bases from J, with 6 bases in between. The CDR3 consists of 13 residues. Germline CDR1 MGHDK, CDR2 SYGVNS. CDR3 nucleotides: TGTGCCAGCAGTGAAAGAGGAAACTATGGCTACACCTTC. It codes for CASSERGNYGYTF.

CDR3 amino acids: CASSLADRGKEKLFF. The CDR3 DNA reads TGTGCCAGCAGCTTGGCCGACAGGGGGAAGGAAAAACTGTTTTTT. The chain joins TRBV5-5 to TRBJ1-4, with 9 bases that match TRBD1. Germline V gene sequence: CDR1 SGHKS, CDR2 YYEKEE (reference sequence). There are 15 residues in the CDR3. Trimming cost V 0 bases and J 8 bases; bases outside gene matches: 5.

The rearrangement joins TRBV4-3 to TRBJ2-3, with a tentative D call TRBD2 (6 bases). The ends were cut back, 4 bases at V and 1 base at J, with 21 bases in the middle. This CDR3 is 18 amino acids long. The germline V gene encodes CDR1 LGHNA and CDR2 YSLEER. CDR3 sequence: CASSPPRRGNIGTDTQYF. The CDR3 nucleotides are TGCGCCAGCAGCCCCCCACGCCGGGGGAACATTGGCACAGATACGCAGTATTTT.

This clone was found once. The chain's CDR3 is CASSVYSGRTQETQYF. The CDR3 nucleotides are TGTGCCAGCAGCGTATATAGTGGGAGAACTCAAGAGACCCAGTACTTC. The chain links TRBV9 to TRBJ2-5; a possible D gene is TRBD2 (5 bases). V shed 1 base and J shed 2 bases, with 15 bases lying between them. Germline loops: CDR1 SGDLS, CDR2 YYNGEE. The CDR3 runs to 16 residues.

J is TRBJ2-2 and V is TRBV6-1, with 11 positions matching TRBD2. V was clipped by 11 bases and J by 3 bases; unmatched bases: 8. From germline, CDR1 is MNHNS and CDR2 SASEGT. The CDR3 length is 15 residues. This CDR3 is CAGTSGSSDTGELFF. The DNA of the CDR3 is TGTGCCGGCACTAGCGGGAGTTCGGACACCGGGGAGCTGTTTTTT.

This chain uses TRBV4-3 with TRBJ2-3, with D maybe TRBD2 (6 bases). The V end lost 0 bases, the J end lost 4 bases, and 14 bases lay between the germline ends. CDR3 length: 16 amino acids. The germline CDR1 and CDR2 sequences are LGHNA and YSLEER. The CDR3 loop is CASSQDGGSGADTQYF. In nucleotides, the CDR3 is TGCGCCAGCAGCCAAGATGGGGGGTCGGGCGCAGATACGCAGTATTTT.

This clone showed up just once. This chain connects TRBV28 to TRBJ2-3, with 12 bases lining up with TRBD2. The CDR3 contains 19 residues. CDR1 is MDHEN and CDR2 is SYDVKM in the germline V gene. After removal of 2 bases from V and 3 bases from J, the junction contained 12 bases not matched to a gene. The CDR3: CASSLGTSTSGSATDTQYF. CDR3 sequence (DNA): TGTGCCAGCAGTTTAGGAACCTCGACTAGCGGGAGTGCAACAGATACGCAGTATTTT.

The rearrangement uses TRBV18 and TRBJ2-1; D is uncertain. The V and J ends lost 1 base and 7 bases respectively, with 14 bases between them. From germline, CDR1 is KGHSH and CDR2 LQKENI. This CDR3 contains 15 residues. CDR3 sequence reads: CASSPQSQLGNEQFF. CDR3 sequence (DNA): TGTGCCAGCTCACCACAGTCACAGTTGGGTAATGAGCAGTTCTTC.

The CDR3 is CASSPGRGGEETQYF. In nucleotides, the CDR3 is TGCGCCAGCAGCCCCGGCCGGGGAGGGGAAGAGACCCAGTACTTC. The V call is TRBV5-1, the J call TRBJ2-5; 7 bases are a match to TRBD2. The CDR3 loop spans 15 amino acids. Germline CDR1 is SGHRS and CDR2 is YFSETQ. Trimming removed 4 bases from V and 3 bases from J; junction bases left unmatched: 9. The whole variable domain, filled in from reference TRBV5-1 and TRBJ2-5, reads KAGVTQTPRYLIKTRGQQVTLSCSPISGHRSVSWYQQTPGQGLQFLFEYFSETQRNKGNFPGRFSGRQFSNSRSEMNVSTLELGDSALYLCASSPGRGGEETQYFGPGTRLLVL.

The CDR3 loop reads CASSDVGANSYEQYF. DNA for the CDR3: TGCGCCAGCAGTGATGTAGGGGCGAATTCCTACGAGCAGTACTTC. The chain couples TRBV10-2 to TRBJ2-7, with D perhaps TRBD1 (5 bases). The germline V and J ends were trimmed by 3 bases and 1 base, with 13 bases remaining between them. Looked up from germline, CDR1 is WSHSY and CDR2 is SAAADI. CDR3 length: 15 residues.

The chain has TRBV27 and TRBJ1-2; TRBD1 might be the D (5 bases). The germline CDR1 and CDR2 sequences are MNHEY and SMNVEV (reference sequence). The CDR3 extends over 14 amino acids. V lost 7 bases and J lost 3, with 15 bases in between. The CDR3 region is CASTRSPTDYGYTF. Written as DNA, the CDR3 is TGTGCCAGCACCCGATCGCCGACAGACTATGGCTACACCTTC.

J is TRBJ1-5 and V is TRBV7-2; the match to TRBD1 covers 7 bases. The CDR3 consists of 15 residues. The junction had 6 bases not matched to a gene; V was cut back by 1 base and J by 6 bases. The V gene's germline CDR1 is SGHTA and CDR2 FQGNSA. CDR3 bases: TGTGCCAGCAGCTTAGGAACAGGGGTTGGTCAGCCCCAGCATTTT. Translating it yields CASSLGTGVGQPQHF.

The V call is TRBV6-1, the J call TRBJ2-3; 8 bases are shared with TRBD1. There are 14 residues in the CDR3. Looked up from germline, CDR1 is MNHNS and CDR2 is SASEGT. Losses at the gene ends were 3 bases for V and 4 bases for J; bases not matched to a gene: 3. CDR3 residues: CASSDRGRSDTQYF. The DNA of the CDR3 is TGTGCCAGCAGTGACAGGGGGCGGTCAGATACGCAGTATTTT.